The source of this T cell receptor (beta chain) is a study of CD8 T cells in ankylosing spondylitis (dated by TCRdb to the late 2010s). In the study overall: To find TCR variants linked to disease, the study profiled T cell receptor beta repertoires in ankylosing spondylitis patients and healthy donors. The full study cohort was made up of 25 to 30 ankylosing spondylitis patients and more than 90 healthy donors. Peripheral blood was sampled, and synovial fluid was additionally collected from ankylosing spondylitis patients. The paper's findings and limits, for the study overall: According to the report, matched synovial fluid samples from ankylosing spondylitis patients were significantly enriched for the disease-linked clones. A TCR beta motif of eight highly homologous amino acid variants appeared characteristic of blood from ankylosing spondylitis patients. Some of the motif variants had been reported before in the synovial fluid and blood of reactive arthritis patients, a finding that suggests common disease-initiation mechanisms. The disease-linked clones showed a CD8+ phenotype and occurred at relatively low frequencies in peripheral blood.

V is clipped by 1 base and J by 2 bases, and the sequence between their germline boundaries is 12 bases long. The germline V gene provides CDR1 SGHRS and CDR2 YFSETQ. The CDR3 goes from the cysteine to the phenylalanine over 15 residues. The entry retains the CDR3 DNA only, 45 bases that are in frame from base 1. This clonotype was observed at least ten times. The antigen it binds to is not known. Base qualities are not provided; no much larger clone lies one nucleotide away. This sample was sequenced with an Illumina HiSeq 2500. TCR beta libraries were prepared by quantitative 5'-RACE with molecular barcodes. The study's processing was this. To identify disease-linked TCR variants, a new computational method was used, one built on a probabilistic model of VDJ rearrangement. TCRdb's own reprocessing of the public reads used fastp at Q25 and MiXCR and kept productive beta chains. Each CDR3 protein gets just one entry, which takes the most common genes and DNA from the rows behind it. It is TCRdb's table, rather than the study itself, that gives the V and J calls and clone size. The sample yields about 460,000 distinct CDR3 sequences; about 5.7% were counted once. Of the sample, around 3.6% falls within the top ten clones.

The V and J segments used are TRBV5-1 and TRBJ2-5; matching of 6 bases hints at TRBD2 as the D gene. The receptor was derived from a male donor with ankylosing spondylitis. The sequenced sample consisted of blood, either unsorted or a sorted T cell fraction (not recorded which). In nucleotides, the sequence is TGCGCCAGCAGCTTGTTCGTTGCGGGACAAGAGACCCAGTACTTC. Its coded protein is CASSLFVAGQETQYF.